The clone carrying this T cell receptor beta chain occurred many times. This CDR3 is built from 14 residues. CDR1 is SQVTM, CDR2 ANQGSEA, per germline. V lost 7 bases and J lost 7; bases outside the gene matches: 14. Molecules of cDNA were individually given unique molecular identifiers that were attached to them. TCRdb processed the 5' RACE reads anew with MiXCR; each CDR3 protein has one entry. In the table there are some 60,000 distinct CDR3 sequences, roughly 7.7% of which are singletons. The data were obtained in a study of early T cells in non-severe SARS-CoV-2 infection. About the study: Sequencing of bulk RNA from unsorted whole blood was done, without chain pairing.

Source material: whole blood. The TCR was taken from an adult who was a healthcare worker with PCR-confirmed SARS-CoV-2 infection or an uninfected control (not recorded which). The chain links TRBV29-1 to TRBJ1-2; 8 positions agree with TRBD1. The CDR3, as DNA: TGCAGCGCCATGAGGGGGGCAGGGGGCTTTGGCTACACCTTC. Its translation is CSAMRGAGGFGYTF.